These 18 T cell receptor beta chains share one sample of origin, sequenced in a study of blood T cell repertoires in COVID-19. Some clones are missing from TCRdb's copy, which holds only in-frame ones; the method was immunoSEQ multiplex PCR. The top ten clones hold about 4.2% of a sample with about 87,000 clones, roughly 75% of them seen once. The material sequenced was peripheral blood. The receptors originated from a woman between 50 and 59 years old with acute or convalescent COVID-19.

The CDR3 protein is CASSLTQEVGYTF. The CDR3 DNA follows: TGCGCCAGCAGCTTGACCCAGGAGGTTGGCTACACCTTC. V gene TRBV5-1 combines with J gene TRBJ1-2; D not certain. From germline, CDR1 is SGHRS and CDR2 YFSETQ. This CDR3 has 13 residues. The ends were cut back, 1 base at V and 7 bases at J, with 11 bases in the middle.

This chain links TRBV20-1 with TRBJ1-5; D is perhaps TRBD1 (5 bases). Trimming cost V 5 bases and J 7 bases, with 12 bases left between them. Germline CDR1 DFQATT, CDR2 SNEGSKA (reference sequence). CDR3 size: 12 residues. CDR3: CSAGGARQPQHF. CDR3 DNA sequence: TGCAGTGCTGGTGGGGCTCGGCAGCCCCAGCATTTT.

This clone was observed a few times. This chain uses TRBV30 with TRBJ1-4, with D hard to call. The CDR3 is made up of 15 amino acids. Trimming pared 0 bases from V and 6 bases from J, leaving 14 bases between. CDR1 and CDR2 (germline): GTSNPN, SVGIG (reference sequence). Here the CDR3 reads CAWSVWPRKDEKLFF. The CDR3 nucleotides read TGTGCCTGGAGTGTATGGCCTAGGAAGGATGAAAAACTGTTTTTT.

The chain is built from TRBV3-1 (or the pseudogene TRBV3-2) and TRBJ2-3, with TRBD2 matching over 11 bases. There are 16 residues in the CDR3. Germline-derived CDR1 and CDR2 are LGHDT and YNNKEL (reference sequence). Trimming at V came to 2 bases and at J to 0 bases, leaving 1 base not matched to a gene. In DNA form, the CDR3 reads TGTGCCAGCAGCCAACTAGCGGGAGGTAGCACAGATACGCAGTATTTT. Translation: CASSQLAGGSTDTQYF.

This CDR3 reads CASSHWTRTGYTF. CDR3 nucleotide sequence: TGTGCCAGCAGCCACTGGACTCGGACTGGCTACACCTTC. The rearrangement uses TRBV25-1 and TRBJ1-2, with D unclear. Germline V gene lookup returns CDR1 MGHDK and CDR2 SYGVNS. Trimming took off 6 bases at V and 7 bases at J, with 15 bases between the two ends. The CDR3 totals 13 residues.

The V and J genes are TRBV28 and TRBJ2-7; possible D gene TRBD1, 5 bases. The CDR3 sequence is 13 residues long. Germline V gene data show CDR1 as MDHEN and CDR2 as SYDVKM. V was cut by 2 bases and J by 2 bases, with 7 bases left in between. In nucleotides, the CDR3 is TGTGCCAGCAGTTTACAGGGTCCCTACGAGCAGTACTTC. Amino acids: CASSLQGPYEQYF. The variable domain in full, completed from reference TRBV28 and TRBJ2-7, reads DVKVTQSSRYLVKRTGEKVFLECVQDMDHENMFWYRQDPGLGLRLIYFSYDVKMKEKGDIPEGYSVSREKKERFSLILESASTNQTSMYLCASSLQGPYEQYFGPGTRLTVT.

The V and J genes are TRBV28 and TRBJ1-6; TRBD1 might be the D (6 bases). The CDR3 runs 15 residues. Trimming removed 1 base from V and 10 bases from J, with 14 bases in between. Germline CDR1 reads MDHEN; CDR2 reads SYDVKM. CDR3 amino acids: CASSLSGQRFSPLHF. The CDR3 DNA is TGTGCCAGCAGTTTATCCGGACAGAGGTTCTCACCCCTCCACTTT.

In DNA, the CDR3 is TGTGCCAGCAGCCCCTCCGGGGTTCACTATGGCTACACCTTC. Amino acids: CASSPSGVHYGYTF. The chain joins TRBV7-9 to TRBJ1-2; D is ambiguous. The V end was cut by 5 bases, the J end by 3 bases, with 13 bases between. Germline assignment: CDR1 SEHNR and CDR2 FQNEAQ (reference sequence). The CDR3 runs 14 residues.

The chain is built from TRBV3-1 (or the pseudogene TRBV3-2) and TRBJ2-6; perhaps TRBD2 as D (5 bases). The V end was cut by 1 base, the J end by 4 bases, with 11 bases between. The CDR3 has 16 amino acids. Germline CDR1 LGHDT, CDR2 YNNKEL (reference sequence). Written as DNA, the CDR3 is TGTGCCAGCAGCCAAGCTCCGGGGTACGGGGCCAACGTCCTGACTTTC. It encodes CASSQAPGYGANVLTF.

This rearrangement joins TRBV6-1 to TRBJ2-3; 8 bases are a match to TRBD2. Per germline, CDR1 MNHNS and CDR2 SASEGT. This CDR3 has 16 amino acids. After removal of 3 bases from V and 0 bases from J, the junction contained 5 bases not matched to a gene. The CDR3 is CASSDGGGPSTDTQYF. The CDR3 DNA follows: TGTGCCAGCAGTGATGGCGGGGGGCCTAGCACAGATACGCAGTATTTT.

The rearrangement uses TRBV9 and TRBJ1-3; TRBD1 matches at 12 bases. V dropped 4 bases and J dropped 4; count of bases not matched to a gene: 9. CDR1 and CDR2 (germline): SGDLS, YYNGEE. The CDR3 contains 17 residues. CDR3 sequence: CASSSAPGQGAGNTIYF. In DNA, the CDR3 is TGTGCCAGCAGCTCGGCGCCGGGACAGGGGGCGGGAAACACCATATATTTT.

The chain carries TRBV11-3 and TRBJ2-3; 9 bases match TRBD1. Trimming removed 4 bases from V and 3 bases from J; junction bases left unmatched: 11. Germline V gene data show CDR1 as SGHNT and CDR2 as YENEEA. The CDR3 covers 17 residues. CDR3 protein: CASSSQKWGQGTDTQYF. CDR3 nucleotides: TGTGCCAGCAGCTCCCAGAAATGGGGACAGGGTACAGATACGCAGTATTTT.

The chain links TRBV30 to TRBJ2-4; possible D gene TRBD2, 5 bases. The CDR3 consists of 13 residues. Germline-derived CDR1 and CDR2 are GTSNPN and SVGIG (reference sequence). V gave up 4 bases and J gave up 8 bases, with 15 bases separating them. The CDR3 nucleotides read TGTGCCTGGACCACGCCGGGGAGAGACATTCAGTACTTC. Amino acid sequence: CAWTTPGRDIQYF.

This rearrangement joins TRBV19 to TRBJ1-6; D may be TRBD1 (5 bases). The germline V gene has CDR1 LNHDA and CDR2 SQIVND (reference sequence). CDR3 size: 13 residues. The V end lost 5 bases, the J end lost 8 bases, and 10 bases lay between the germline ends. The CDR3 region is CASSGAGYSPLHF. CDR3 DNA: TGTGCCAGTAGTGGGGCAGGGTATTCACCCCTCCACTTT.

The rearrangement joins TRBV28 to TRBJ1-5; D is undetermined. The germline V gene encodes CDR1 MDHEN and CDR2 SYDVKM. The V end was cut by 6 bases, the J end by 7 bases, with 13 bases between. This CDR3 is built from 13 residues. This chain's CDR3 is CASSLGGIQPQHF. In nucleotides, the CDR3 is TGTGCCAGCAGCCTGGGAGGGATCCAGCCCCAGCATTTT.

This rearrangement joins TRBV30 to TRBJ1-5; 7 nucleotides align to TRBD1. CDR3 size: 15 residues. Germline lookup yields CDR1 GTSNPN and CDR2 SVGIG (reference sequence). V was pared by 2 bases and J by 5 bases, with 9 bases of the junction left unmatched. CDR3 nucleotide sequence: TGTGCCTGGAGTCCCCCCGACAGGGCGTATCAGCCCCAGCATTTT. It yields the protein CAWSPPDRAYQPQHF. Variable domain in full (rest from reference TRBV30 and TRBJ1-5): SQTIHQWPATLVQPVGSPLSLECTVEGTSNPNLYWYRQAAGRGLQLLFYSVGIGQISSEVPQNLSASRPQDRQFILSSKKLLLSDSGFYLCAWSPPDRAYQPQHFGDGTRLSIL.

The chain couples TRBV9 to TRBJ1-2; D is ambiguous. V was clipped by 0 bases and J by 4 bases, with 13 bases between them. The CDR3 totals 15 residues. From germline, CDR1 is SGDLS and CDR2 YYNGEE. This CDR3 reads CASSVGAQPTYGYTF. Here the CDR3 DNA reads TGTGCCAGCAGCGTAGGGGCACAGCCGACCTATGGCTACACCTTC.

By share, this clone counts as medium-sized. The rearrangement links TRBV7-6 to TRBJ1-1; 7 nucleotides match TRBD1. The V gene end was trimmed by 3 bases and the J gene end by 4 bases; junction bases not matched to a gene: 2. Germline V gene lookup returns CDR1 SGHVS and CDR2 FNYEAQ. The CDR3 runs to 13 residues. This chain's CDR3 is CASSLTGPTEAFF. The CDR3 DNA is TGTGCCAGCAGCTTGACAGGGCCCACTGAAGCTTTCTTT.